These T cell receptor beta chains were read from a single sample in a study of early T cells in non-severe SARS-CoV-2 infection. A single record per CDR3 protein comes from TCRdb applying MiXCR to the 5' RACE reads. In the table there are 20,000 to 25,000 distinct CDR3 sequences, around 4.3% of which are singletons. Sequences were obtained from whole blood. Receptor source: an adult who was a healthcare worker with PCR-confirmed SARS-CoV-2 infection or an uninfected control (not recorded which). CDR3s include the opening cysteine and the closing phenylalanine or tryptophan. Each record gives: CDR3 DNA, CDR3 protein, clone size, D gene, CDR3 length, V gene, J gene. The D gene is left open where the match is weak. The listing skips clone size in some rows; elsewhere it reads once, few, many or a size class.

CDR3nt: TGTGCCAGCTCCCTCCGCGGGAGGATGACGAACACCGGGGAGCTGTTTTTT; CDR3aa: CASSLRGRMTNTGELFF; abundance: few; d_gene: TRBD2; len: 17; v_gene: TRBV18; j_gene: TRBJ2-2
CDR3nt: TGTGCCAGCAGCGTCGACAGACCCTATGGCTACACCTTC; CDR3aa: CASSVDRPYGYTF; abundance: many; d_gene: NA; len: 13; v_gene: TRBV5-5; j_gene: TRBJ1-2
CDR3nt: TGCAGCGTTCAGAGCTCCTACGAGCAGTACTTC; CDR3aa: CSVQSSYEQYF; abundance: few; d_gene: NA; len: 11; v_gene: TRBV29-1; j_gene: TRBJ2-7
CDR3nt: TGTGCCAGTTCTCGCTGGGACAGGGTGGATCAGCCCCAGCATTTT; CDR3aa: CASSRWDRVDQPQHF; abundance: many; d_gene: TRBD1; len: 15; v_gene: TRBV19; j_gene: TRBJ1-5
CDR3nt: TGTGCCAGCATTAGGACAGGGGAGTACGAGCAGTACTTC; CDR3aa: CASIRTGEYEQYF; abundance: many; d_gene: TRBD1; len: 13; v_gene: TRBV25-1; j_gene: TRBJ2-7
CDR3nt: TGCGCCAGCAGTCAAACGGGGGCGTCAAGGGATACGCAGTATTTT; CDR3aa: CASSQTGASRDTQYF; abundance: many; d_gene: NA; len: 15; v_gene: TRBV4-3; j_gene: TRBJ2-3
CDR3nt: TGTGCCAGCGCGAGCGGGAGTGGAAGGGCGCAGTACTTC; CDR3aa: CASASGSGRAQYF; abundance: NA; d_gene: TRBD2; len: 13; v_gene: TRBV12-3/TRBV12-4; j_gene: TRBJ2-7
CDR3nt: TGTGCCAGCAGCTTTCAAGGGACCGGGGAGCTGTTTTTT; CDR3aa: CASSFQGTGELFF; abundance: many; d_gene: NA; len: 13; v_gene: TRBV5-4; j_gene: TRBJ2-2
CDR3nt: TGTGCCTGGAGTGTACCGAAGAATGAAAAACTGTTTTTT; CDR3aa: CAWSVPKNEKLFF; abundance: many; d_gene: NA; len: 13; v_gene: TRBV30; j_gene: TRBJ1-4
CDR3nt: TGTGCTAGTGGTTTGGGGGACAGGGGAGCCGGTGATGAGCAGTTCTTC; CDR3aa: CASGLGDRGAGDEQFF; abundance: NA; d_gene: TRBD1; len: 16; v_gene: TRBV12-5; j_gene: TRBJ2-1
CDR3nt: TGTGCCAGCAGCCCAGGACAGGGGCAAGAGACCCAGTACTTC; CDR3aa: CASSPGQGQETQYF; abundance: many; d_gene: TRBD1; len: 14; v_gene: TRBV11-1; j_gene: TRBJ2-5
CDR3nt: TGCAGTGCCCCCCCAACCCGCTCCTACAATGAGCAGTTCTTC; CDR3aa: CSAPPTRSYNEQFF; abundance: many; d_gene: NA; len: 14; v_gene: TRBV20-1; j_gene: TRBJ2-1
CDR3nt: TGTGCCAGCAGTCTGTACGGGACAGGGCTGAATGAGCAGTTCTTC; CDR3aa: CASSLYGTGLNEQFF; abundance: NA; d_gene: TRBD1; len: 15; v_gene: TRBV28; j_gene: TRBJ2-1
CDR3nt: TGCGCCAGCAGCTTGGACAGGGGGCCCACCGGGGAGCTGTTTTTT; CDR3aa: CASSLDRGPTGELFF; abundance: few; d_gene: TRBD1; len: 15; v_gene: TRBV5-1; j_gene: TRBJ2-2
CDR3nt: TGTGCCAGCAGCACAGGGGAATATGGCTACACCTTC; CDR3aa: CASSTGEYGYTF; abundance: many; d_gene: TRBD1; len: 12; v_gene: TRBV28; j_gene: TRBJ1-2
CDR3nt: TGTGCCAGCAGCCCCTTTCCTCCCCCCACAACTAGCGGGAGAGTGTATACGCAGTATTTT; CDR3aa: CASSPFPPPTTSGRVYTQYF; abundance: many; d_gene: TRBD2; len: 20; v_gene: TRBV13; j_gene: TRBJ2-3
CDR3nt: TGTGCCAGCAGCTTAACGGGAGTGTACGAGCAGTACTTC; CDR3aa: CASSLTGVYEQYF; abundance: many; d_gene: NA; len: 13; v_gene: TRBV7-6; j_gene: TRBJ2-7
CDR3nt: TGTGCCAGCAGGACAGGGACGGGGACCCAGTACTTC; CDR3aa: CASRTGTGTQYF; abundance: NA; d_gene: TRBD1; len: 12; v_gene: TRBV12-3/TRBV12-4; j_gene: TRBJ2-5
CDR3nt: TGTGCCAGCAAGTCTCAGGGGATGGGCTACGAGCAGTACTTC; CDR3aa: CASKSQGMGYEQYF; abundance: many; d_gene: NA; len: 14; v_gene: TRBV12-3/TRBV12-4; j_gene: TRBJ2-7
CDR3nt: TGTGCCAGCAGCCCACCTGGGGGGGGGCTGGGCGAGCAGTACTTC; CDR3aa: CASSPPGGGLGEQYF; abundance: many; d_gene: NA; len: 15; v_gene: TRBV7-9; j_gene: TRBJ2-7
CDR3nt: TGTGCCAGCAGCTTGGAGGGTCAGAATTCACCCCTCCACTTT; CDR3aa: CASSLEGQNSPLHF; abundance: many; d_gene: NA; len: 14; v_gene: TRBV5-5; j_gene: TRBJ1-6
CDR3nt: TGTGCCAGTAGTATAGGAGGGGCGACTAGCAATCAGCCCCAGCATTTT; CDR3aa: CASSIGGATSNQPQHF; abundance: many; d_gene: NA; len: 16; v_gene: TRBV19; j_gene: TRBJ1-5
CDR3nt: TGTGCCAGCAGTTACTCGTCCAGCGGGGTTGCGAACACCGGGGAGCTGTTTTTT; CDR3aa: CASSYSSSGVANTGELFF; abundance: few; d_gene: TRBD2; len: 18; v_gene: TRBV6-5; j_gene: TRBJ2-2
CDR3nt: TGTGCCAGCAGCTCAGTGGGGGCGGGTTACAATGAGCAGTTCTTC; CDR3aa: CASSSVGAGYNEQFF; abundance: many; d_gene: NA; len: 15; v_gene: TRBV7-2; j_gene: TRBJ2-1
CDR3nt: TGTGCCAGCAGTTACGCCAGACTAGCGGGAGGTCGGGATGAGCAGTTCTTC; CDR3aa: CASSYARLAGGRDEQFF; abundance: medium-sized; d_gene: TRBD2; len: 17; v_gene: TRBV6-5; j_gene: TRBJ2-1
CDR3nt: TGTGCCAGCAGCCGGACAGGGCTCACCGGGGAGCTGTTTTTT; CDR3aa: CASSRTGLTGELFF; abundance: NA; d_gene: TRBD1; len: 14; v_gene: TRBV9; j_gene: TRBJ2-2
CDR3nt: TGTGCCAGCAGCTTAGCGAGGAAGTATGAGCAGTTCTTC; CDR3aa: CASSLARKYEQFF; abundance: many; d_gene: NA; len: 13; v_gene: TRBV11-2; j_gene: TRBJ2-1
CDR3nt: TGTGCCAGCAGTTATAGCAGCCACTCCTACAATGAGCAGTTCTTC; CDR3aa: CASSYSSHSYNEQFF; abundance: medium-sized; d_gene: NA; len: 15; v_gene: TRBV6-8; j_gene: TRBJ2-1
CDR3nt: TGTGCCAGCAGCTTAGCACCTAATGAAAAACTGTTTTTT; CDR3aa: CASSLAPNEKLFF; abundance: many; d_gene: NA; len: 13; v_gene: TRBV7-9; j_gene: TRBJ1-4